This TCR beta chain was captured in a study of spatial heterogeneity in lung cancer. Study-level findings and limits: Mutation tallies in tumors tracked expanded intratumoral alpha and beta TCR counts. The recorded estimate of tumor T cell coverage is around 7% for alpha chains and about 13% for beta chains.

V gave up 6 bases and J gave up 6 bases; unmatched junction bases: 9. The CDR3 loop spans 15 amino acids. Time point: sample taken at primary tumor resection. The donor group consisted of 55 to 85 patients who had untreated, early-stage non-small cell lung cancer. Sequencing covered unsorted whole RNA taken from tumor, nontumor lung or frozen PBMC. This clonotype was detected many times. Its antigen is unidentified. Every cDNA TCR molecule received its own unique molecular identifier. TCRdb ran MiXCR on the 5' RACE reads and lists one entry per CDR3 protein. The sample has about 20,000 distinct CDR3 sequences, approximately 15% seen once.

The material sequenced was lung tumor tissue, taken at surgery. The V gene is TRBV12-3 or TRBV12-4, the J gene TRBJ2-1; 9 bases are shared with TRBD1. The TCR originated in a female donor with early-stage non-small cell lung cancer. In DNA, the CDR3 is TGTGCCAGCAGGCCACCGGGACAGGGTGGCAATGAGCAGTTCTTC. Encoded protein: CASRPPGQGGNEQFF.